The 3 T cell receptor beta chains in this list originate from one sample, sequenced in a study of CD8 T cells in ankylosing spondylitis. The study, taken as a whole, reports: Blood of patients with ankylosing spondylitis appeared to be characterized by a TCR beta motif of roughly eight highly homologous variants.

Each CDR3 protein is one row after TCRdb ran MiXCR on the 5' RACE reads. The table shows about 220,000 distinct CDR3 sequences, with 7% to 8% occurring only once. These receptors have no identified antigens. Sequencing used blood, either unsorted or a sorted T cell fraction (not recorded which). These receptors were collected from a male donor with ankylosing spondylitis.

The CDR3 DNA reads TGCAGTGCTAAGCGGGGGGGCATGAACACTGAAGCTTTCTTT. Translated, it gives CSAKRGGMNTEAFF. The V gene is TRBV20-1, the J gene TRBJ1-1; a possible D gene is TRBD1 (6 bases). Germline V lookup: CDR1 DFQATT, CDR2 SNEGSKA (reference sequence). V was cut by 4 bases and J by 0 bases, with 12 bases left in between. The CDR3 contains 14 residues.

This clonotype was counted ten times or more. The V and J genes are TRBV30 and TRBJ1-1, with D hard to call. Trimming removed 0 bases from V and 5 bases from J, with 13 bases in between. The CDR3 is 14 residues long. CDR1 GTSNPN and CDR2 SVGIG come from the germline V gene (reference sequence). The CDR3 DNA follows: TGTGCCTGGAGTGTTGGCCTCCGGAGGACTGAAGCTTTCTTT. Protein sequence: CAWSVGLRRTEAFF.

This clonotype appeared many times. This chain links TRBV29-1 with TRBJ2-2, with a weak D call TRBD2 (6 bases). The CDR3 length is 13 residues. Germline V gene lookup returns CDR1 SQVTM and CDR2 ANQGSEA. Trimming took off 4 bases at V and 10 bases at J, with 16 bases between the two ends. This CDR3 is CSVATRNAKELFF. The CDR3 DNA follows: TGCAGCGTTGCGACTAGGAACGCGAAGGAGCTGTTTTTT.